The clone carrying this TCR beta chain was seen ten or more times. Its antigen is still unknown. This record comes from a study of T cells after yellow fever vaccination. Study information: Preparation used SMART-Seq v4 Ultra Low Input for the low-cell-number fractions.

Study-wide results and caveats: After the booster, 96% of CD4 and about nine tenths of CD8 primary-response clones were re-detected.

MiXCR was run by TCRdb on the 5' RACE reads, yielding one entry per CDR3 protein. The sample lists around 110,000 distinct CDR3 sequences; roughly 8.9% were seen once. The CDR3 is made up of 16 amino acids. Germline loops: CDR1 SGHAT, CDR2 FQNNGV. Trimming took off 5 bases at V and 5 bases at J, with 22 bases between the two ends. The clonotype was recovered from a man aged 30 to 39 who received the YFV17D yellow fever vaccine. The chain links TRBV11-2 to TRBJ2-7, with TRBD1 as a possible D gene (5 bases). The starting material was CD8+ T cells sorted from PBMCs, obtained 45 days after the yellow fever booster vaccination. CDR3 nucleotides: TGTGCCAGCAGCCGATTTCAGGGTCGCGCTTTGAACGAGCAGTACTTC. Protein product: CASSRFQGRALNEQYF. The full variable domain, its missing parts supplied by reference TRBV11-2 and TRBJ2-7, is EAGVAQSPRYKIIEKRQSVAFWCNPISGHATLYWYQQILGQGPKLLIQFQNNGVVDDSQLPKDRFSAERLKGVDSTLKIQPAKLEDSAVYLCASSRFQGRALNEQYFGPGTRLTVT.